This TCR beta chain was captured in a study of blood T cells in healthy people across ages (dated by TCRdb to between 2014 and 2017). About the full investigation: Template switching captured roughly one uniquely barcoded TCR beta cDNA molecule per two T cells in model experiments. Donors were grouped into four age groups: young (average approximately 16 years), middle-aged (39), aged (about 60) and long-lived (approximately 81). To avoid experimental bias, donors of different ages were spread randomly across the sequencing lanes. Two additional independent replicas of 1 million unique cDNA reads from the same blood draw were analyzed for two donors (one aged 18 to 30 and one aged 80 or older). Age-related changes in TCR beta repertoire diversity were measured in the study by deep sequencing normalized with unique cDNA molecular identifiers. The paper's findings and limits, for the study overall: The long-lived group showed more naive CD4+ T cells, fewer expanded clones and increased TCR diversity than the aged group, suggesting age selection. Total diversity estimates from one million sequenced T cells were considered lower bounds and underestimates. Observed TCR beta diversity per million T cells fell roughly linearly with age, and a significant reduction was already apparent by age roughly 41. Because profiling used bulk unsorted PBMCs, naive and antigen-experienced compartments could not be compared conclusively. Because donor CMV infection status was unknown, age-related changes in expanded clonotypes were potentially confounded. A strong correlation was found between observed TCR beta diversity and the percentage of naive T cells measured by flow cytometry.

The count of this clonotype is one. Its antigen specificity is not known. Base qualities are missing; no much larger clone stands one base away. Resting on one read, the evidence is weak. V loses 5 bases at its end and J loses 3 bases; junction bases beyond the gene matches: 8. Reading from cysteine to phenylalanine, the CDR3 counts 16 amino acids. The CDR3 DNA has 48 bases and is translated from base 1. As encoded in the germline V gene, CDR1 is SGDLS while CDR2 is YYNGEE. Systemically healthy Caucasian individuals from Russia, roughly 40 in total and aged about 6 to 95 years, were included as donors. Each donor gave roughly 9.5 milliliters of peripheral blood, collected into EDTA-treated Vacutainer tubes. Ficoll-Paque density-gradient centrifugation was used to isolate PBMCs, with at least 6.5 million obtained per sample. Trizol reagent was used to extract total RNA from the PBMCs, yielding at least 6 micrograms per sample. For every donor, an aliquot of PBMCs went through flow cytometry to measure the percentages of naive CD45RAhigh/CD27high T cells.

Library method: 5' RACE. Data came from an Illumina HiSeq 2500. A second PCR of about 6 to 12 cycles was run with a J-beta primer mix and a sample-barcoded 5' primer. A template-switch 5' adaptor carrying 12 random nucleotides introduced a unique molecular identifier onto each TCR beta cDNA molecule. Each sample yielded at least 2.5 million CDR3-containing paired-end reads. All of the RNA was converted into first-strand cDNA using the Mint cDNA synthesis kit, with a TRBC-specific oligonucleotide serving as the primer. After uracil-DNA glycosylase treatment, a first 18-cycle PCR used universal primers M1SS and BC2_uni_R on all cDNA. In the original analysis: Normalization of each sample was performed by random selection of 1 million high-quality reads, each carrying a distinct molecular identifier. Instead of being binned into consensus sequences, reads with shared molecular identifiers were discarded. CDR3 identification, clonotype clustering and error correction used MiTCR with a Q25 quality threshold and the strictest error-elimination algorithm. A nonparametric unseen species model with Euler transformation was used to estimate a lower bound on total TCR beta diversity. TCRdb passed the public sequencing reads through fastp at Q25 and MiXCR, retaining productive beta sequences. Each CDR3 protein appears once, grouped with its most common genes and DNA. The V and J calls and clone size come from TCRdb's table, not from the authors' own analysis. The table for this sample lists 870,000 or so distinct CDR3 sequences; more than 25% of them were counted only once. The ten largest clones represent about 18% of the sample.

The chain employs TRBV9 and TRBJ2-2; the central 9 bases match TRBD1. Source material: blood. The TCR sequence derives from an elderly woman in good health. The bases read TGTGCCAGCAGATCTCGGACAGGGGACCACACCGGGGAGCTGTTTTTT. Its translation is CASRSRTGDHTGELFF.